The rows below give T cell receptor beta chains drawn from one sample of a study of cytomegalovirus exposure and HLA in healthy donors. Here immunoSEQ multiplex PCR was the method, and the copy in TCRdb shows in-frame clones only, minus some. The table has over 110,000 clones, 65% to 85% seen once. Sequencing was carried out using PBMCs. The source of these receptors is a male donor in good health and CMV-seronegative. Both conserved end residues are part of each CDR3. A D gene is named only where the DNA matches it firmly. Size is omitted from some rows. Given values are once, few, many or a class for expanded clones.

>TRBJ1-1|TRBV29-1|-|-
CSVDKGVTEAFF
>TRBJ2-1|TRBV10-1|-|-
CASSDEAVPGNEQFF
>TRBJ2-5|TRBV6-1|-|TRBD2
CASSESSGRAATQYF
>TRBJ1-2|TRBV13|once|-
CASSPRYIRPRLHSNYGYTF
>TRBJ1-5|TRBV7-6|-|-
CASSLSDFWVVRDQPQHF
>TRBJ1-2|TRBV7-2|once|TRBD1
CASSLALGQGSLDGYTF
>TRBJ2-4|TRBV27|-|-
CATNPAGMEAKNIQYF
>TRBJ2-4|TRBV5-5|-|-
CASSPTRIGNIQYF
>TRBJ2-7|TRBV28|-|-
CASVSQGIGSYEQYF
>TRBJ2-1|TRBV9|-|TRBD2
CASSELGGSYNEQFF
>TRBJ2-2|TRBV29-1|-|-
CSVEGADRNTGELFF
>TRBJ2-2|TRBV19|-|-
CASNLWSAGTGELFF
>TRBJ1-2|TRBV7-2|-|-
CASGRWGPFNYGYTF
>TRBJ2-2|TRBV6-5|-|-
CASSLTGLGLFF
>TRBJ2-3|TRBV5-1|-|-
CASTREGGSTDTQYF
>TRBJ2-7|TRBV7-8|-|TRBD1
CASSYRGRREQYF
>TRBJ2-1|TRBV11-2|-|-
CASSLLNNEQFF
>TRBJ2-1|TRBV6-1|-|TRBD2
CASSAQTSGRAREQFF
>TRBJ2-2|TRBV9|once|-
CASSWAGTGELFF
>TRBJ2-7|TRBV10-1|-|-
CASSEAGSSYEQYF
>TRBJ1-2|TRBV2|-|TRBD1
CASRGTGYGYTF
>TRBJ1-5|TRBV19|-|-
CASRTTAGYSNQPQHF
>TRBJ2-7|TRBV13|-|-
CASSPDYRSYEQYF
>TRBJ1-1|TRBV30|-|-
CAWSYWNTEAFF
>TRBJ2-1|TRBV9|-|TRBD2
CASSRVLAGEVEQFF
>TRBJ2-7|TRBV19|-|TRBD2
CASTVAGSGEQYF
>TRBJ1-2|TRBV7-9|-|TRBD1
CASSPTGEGYTF
>TRBJ2-1|TRBV27|few|-
CASGDSRHEQFF
>TRBJ2-7|TRBV10-2|-|TRBD2
CASGPSGRDSYEQYF
>TRBJ2-7|TRBV5-8|few|-
CASSLAYTYEQYF
>TRBJ1-2|TRBV29-1|-|-
CSVEGLVGYTF
>TRBJ2-5|TRBV7-9|-|TRBD2
CASSLAVGREETQYF
>TRBJ1-3|TRBV2|-|-
CASSELGTGGNTIYF
>TRBJ2-6|TRBV7-3|-|-
CASSLFESRGSGSGANVLTF
>TRBJ1-2|TRBV6-5|-|TRBD1
CASSSLSGTGLHGYTF
>TRBJ1-6|TRBV5-4|-|-
CASSLDQDRLFGNSPLHF
>TRBJ2-7|TRBV4-1|-|TRBD2
CASSQARGGGYEQYF
>TRBJ2-2|TRBV7-6|-|TRBD1
CASSLVGTEELFF
>TRBJ2-7|TRBV6-5|-|TRBD2
CASSYTLAGNYEQYF
>TRBJ1-3|TRBV29-1|-|-
CSVEGRLAGNTIYF
>TRBJ2-7|TRBV7-9|-|TRBD2
CSSSLAEGSAGRRREQYF
>TRBJ2-2|TRBV7-3|-|TRBD1
CASSLSGTGGGRELFF
>TRBJ1-5|TRBV7-3|once|-
CASSPAAYQPQHF
>TRBJ2-1|TRBV7-3|-|TRBD2
CASSKRLAGNYNEQFF
>TRBJ2-1|TRBV13|-|TRBD2
CASSLVSWASGFSYNEQFF
>TRBJ1-3|TRBV6-1|-|-
CASSAGKGLNTIYF
>TRBJ2-7|TRBV28|-|TRBD2
CASSWGTSGSSYEQYF
>TRBJ2-7|TRBV19|-|-
CASSIASDSYEQYF
>TRBJ1-5|TRBV9|-|-
CASSRTDSNQPQHF
>TRBJ1-2|TRBV6-1|-|-
CASLFLGGGNGYTF
>TRBJ2-7|TRBV28|-|TRBD2
CASSSGRERRYEQYF
>TRBJ1-2|TRBV5-5|-|-
CASSPGSTGGYTF
>TRBJ2-4|TRBV7-8|-|-
CASSSPGLNIQYF